The clone carrying this T cell receptor beta chain has just one count. V was pared by 2 bases and J by 6 bases, with 9 bases of the junction left unmatched. Germline-derived CDR1 and CDR2 are SGHRS and YFSETQ. CDR3 length: 15 amino acids. The data derive from a study of blood T cell repertoires in COVID-19. For the study at large: Samples came from the United States, Italy and Spain, spanning acute and convalescent COVID-19. In each case, the material was cDNA or gDNA derived from T cells, B-cell-depleted T cells, or PBMCs.

Original handling: Amplifying reference gene primers gave estimates of nucleated cell counts. The data were produced by immunoSEQ multiplex PCR, yet TCRdb's version contains in-frame clones alone and is incomplete. V and J calls and clone size are copied from that table; D and trimming were computed from the DNA. The sample lists about 90,000 clones, 60% to 85% occurring once. Sequenced: peripheral blood. The receptor comes from an elderly woman with acute or convalescent COVID-19. The chain employs TRBV5-1 and TRBJ2-7; TRBD1 matches at 9 bases. The CDR3 sequence: CASSFLGQGASEQYF. CDR3 DNA: TGCGCCAGCAGCTTTCTGGGACAGGGTGCATCCGAGCAGTACTTC. The full variable domain, in which reference TRBV5-1 and TRBJ2-7 provide the parts outside the CDR3, is KAGVTQTPRYLIKTRGQQVTLSCSPISGHRSVSWYQQTPGQGLQFLFEYFSETQRNKGNFPGRFSGRQFSNSRSEMNVSTLELGDSALYLCASSFLGQGASEQYFGPGTRLTVT.